The 32 T cell receptor beta chains below come from one sample, sequenced in a study of OX40 agonist ivuxolimab in advanced cancers. TCRdb keeps only in-frame clones here, not all; method: immunoSEQ multiplex PCR. The table has fewer than 30,000 clones, roughly 73% seen once; the top ten hold 15% to 20%. Sequences were derived from CD4+ or CD8+ T cells sorted from blood, sampled in a trial of the OX40 agonist ivuxolimab. Receptor source: an adult with an advanced solid tumor such as melanoma, head and neck, liver or kidney cancer.

The V and J genes are TRBV5-4 and TRBJ2-2; tentative D call: TRBD1 (6 bases). CDR3 length: 15 residues. Germline CDR1 is SGHNT and CDR2 is YYREEE (reference sequence). Trimming left V 4 bases short and J 0 bases short, with 10 bases between. CDR3 nucleotide sequence: TGTGCCAGCAGCACCGGGACAACGAACACCGGGGAGCTGTTTTTT. The encoded protein is CASSTGTTNTGELFF. Full variable domain (outside the CDR3, taken from reference TRBV5-4 and TRBJ2-2): ETGVTQSPTHLIKTRGQQVTLRCSSQSGHNTVSWYQQALGQGPQFIFQYYREEENGRGNFPPRFSGLQFPNYSSELNVNALELDDSALYLCASSTGTTNTGELFFGEGSRLTVL.

This clone has a count of ten or more. V and J are TRBV6-5 and TRBJ2-5, with 10 nucleotides matching TRBD2. The V gene end was trimmed by 5 bases and the J gene end by 0 bases; junction bases not matched to a gene: 3. CDR3 length equals 15 residues. CDR1 and CDR2 from the germline V gene are MNHEY and SVGAGI. CDR3 nucleotides: TGTGCCAGCAGTCCAAGCGGGGGGGACCAAGAGACCCAGTACTTC. Its translation: CASSPSGGDQETQYF.

This clone occurred a few times. V usage is TRBV21-1 and J usage is TRBJ2-5; TRBD2, as called in the table, went unchecked against the DNA. TRBV21-1 is designated a pseudogene. This CDR3 is 15 amino acids long. CDR3 in amino acids: CASSHGSGGAETQYF. CDR3 DNA: TGTGCCAGCAGCCATGGCAGCGGGGGGGCAGAGACCCAGTACTTC.

The gene calls are TRBV5-1 and TRBJ2-1, with TRBD1 matching over 7 bases. J gave up 7 bases and V 0 bases, and 4 bases lay outside the gene matches. Germline values: CDR1 SGHRS, CDR2 YFSETQ. This CDR3 is built from 14 residues. CDR3 loop: CASSLGQGENEQFF. For the CDR3, the DNA is TGCGCCAGCAGCTTGGGACAGGGTGAAAATGAGCAGTTCTTC.

The rearrangement links TRBV7-9 to TRBJ2-3, with a weak D call TRBD1 (5 bases). This CDR3 region has 11 residues. Germline CDR1 and CDR2: SEHNR and FQNEAQ (reference sequence). Trimming removed 7 bases from V and 4 bases from J, with 6 bases in between. CDR3 nucleotide sequence: TGTGCCAGCAACAGGCCAGATACGCAGTATTTT. Its translation: CASNRPDTQYF.

The chain is built from TRBV27 and TRBJ2-2; no clear D gene. The germline V gene has CDR1 MNHEY and CDR2 SMNVEV (reference sequence). The CDR3 totals 13 residues. V was trimmed by 2 bases and J by 4 bases, leaving 5 bases between them. CDR3 in DNA: TGTGCCAGCAGTTTAGTATTCACCGGGGAGCTGTTTTTT. It translates to CASSLVFTGELFF.

The chain combines TRBV27 with TRBJ1-5; the match to TRBD1 covers 8 bases. CDR1 is MNHEY, CDR2 SMNVEV, per germline (reference sequence). The CDR3 is 15 residues long. With 5 bases clipped from V and 2 bases from J, the junction kept 5 bases outside the gene matches. The DNA for the CDR3 is TGTGCCAGCAGTATCGACAGGGGAGGCAATCAGCCCCAGCATTTT. Translating gives CASSIDRGGNQPQHF.

This clone has a single count. The rearrangement links TRBV6-5 to TRBJ2-7, with a tentative D call TRBD2 (5 bases). The germline V gene has CDR1 MNHEY and CDR2 SVGAGI. The CDR3 consists of 12 residues. The germline V and J ends were trimmed by 6 bases and 6 bases, with 12 bases remaining between them. The CDR3, as DNA: TGTGCCAGCAGCTTCCGGGCGGGCGAGCAGTACTTC. Its protein is CASSFRAGEQYF.

V is TRBV7-6 and J is TRBJ2-7; 7 nucleotides line up with TRBD1. Looked up from germline, CDR1 is SGHVS and CDR2 is FNYEAQ. CDR3 length: 15 amino acids. After removal of 7 bases from V and 2 bases from J, the junction contained 11 bases not matched to a gene. The CDR3 reads CASTPPGQVAYEQYF. Written as DNA, the CDR3 is TGTGCCAGCACCCCCCCCGGACAGGTTGCCTACGAGCAGTACTTC.

The V and J genes are TRBV9 and TRBJ2-7; weak D call: TRBD1 (5 bases). The CDR3 is 16 amino acids. The V gene's germline CDR1 is SGDLS and CDR2 YYNGEE. The ends were cut back, 4 bases at V and 0 bases at J, with 17 bases in the middle. The CDR3 nucleotides read TGTGCCAGCAGCTTCCCCCAGGGCGCCCCCTCCTACGAGCAGTACTTC. Protein product: CASSFPQGAPSYEQYF.

This chain links TRBV7-2 with TRBJ2-2; D possibly corresponds to TRBD1 (5 bases). The CDR3 consists of 15 residues. V dropped 3 bases and J dropped 3 bases, with 11 bases sitting between them. CDR1 SGHTA and CDR2 FQGNSA come from the germline V gene. The CDR3, as DNA: TGTGCCAGCAGCTTTCGGGCAGGGTACACCGGGGAGCTGTTTTTT. Translation: CASSFRAGYTGELFF.

This chain connects TRBV2 to TRBJ1-5; D may be TRBD1 (6 bases). CDR1 is SNHLY, CDR2 FYNNEI, per germline. CDR3 length: 14 amino acids. V was pared by 1 base and J by 8 bases, with 12 bases between. The CDR3 nucleotides read TGTGCCAGCAGTGAAGAGGCAGGGGTAGAGCCCCAGCATTTT. Translation: CASSEEAGVEPQHF.

CDR3 sequence reads: CASSMTAGAYEQYF. The CDR3 DNA reads TGTGCCAGTAGTATGACGGCGGGAGCCTACGAGCAGTACTTC. The chain carries TRBV19 and TRBJ2-7; 7 bases are a match to TRBD2. Per germline, CDR1 LNHDA and CDR2 SQIVND (reference sequence). The CDR3 loop spans 14 amino acids. Trimming took 3 bases from V and 2 from J; bases not matched to a gene: 4.

By frequency in the sample, this clone is medium-sized. The gene calls are TRBV7-2 and TRBJ2-7, with TRBD2 matching 8 bases. Germline V gene data show CDR1 as SGHTA and CDR2 as FQGNSA. The CDR3 consists of 16 residues. V dropped 5 bases and J dropped 3; count of bases not matched to a gene: 12. Written as DNA, the CDR3 is TGTGCCAGCAGCAAATTCGGAGCGGGGGAGTTCTACGAGCAGTACTTC. Amino acid sequence: CASSKFGAGEFYEQYF.

V is TRBV6-5 and J is TRBJ2-1; perhaps TRBD1 as D (5 bases). The germline V and J ends were trimmed by 0 bases and 10 bases, with 7 bases remaining between them. Germline loops: CDR1 MNHEY, CDR2 SVGAGI. CDR3 size: 12 residues. CDR3 DNA sequence: TGTGCCAGCAGTTACTCACAGGCAGAGCAGTTCTTC. Its protein product is CASSYSQAEQFF.

The V and J genes are TRBV15 and TRBJ2-5; 9 positions agree with TRBD2. The CDR3 runs to 16 residues. Germline V CDR1 and CDR2: LNHNV, YYDKDF (reference sequence). The ends lost 0 bases at V and 1 base at J; junction bases unmatched: 3. The CDR3: CATSRELSGGQETQYF. CDR3 coding DNA: TGTGCCACCAGCAGAGAGCTTAGCGGGGGCCAAGAGACCCAGTACTTC.

The CDR3 sequence is CASSQRAGATEAFF. The CDR3 DNA reads TGTGCCAGCAGCCAAAGGGCAGGGGCCACTGAAGCTTTCTTT. The chain uses TRBV11-2 and TRBJ1-1; D perhaps matches TRBD1 (6 bases). V shed 5 bases and J shed 4 bases, with 14 bases lying between them. Germline V gene lookup returns CDR1 SGHAT and CDR2 FQNNGV. The CDR3 consists of 14 residues. Supplemented by reference TRBV11-2 and TRBJ1-1, the full variable domain reads EAGVAQSPRYKIIEKRQSVAFWCNPISGHATLYWYQQILGQGPKLLIQFQNNGVVDDSQLPKDRFSAERLKGVDSTLKIQPAKLEDSAVYLCASSQRAGATEAFFGQGTRLTVV.

The J gene is TRBJ2-5, the V gene TRBV28, with a possible D match to TRBD2 (6 bases). The CDR3 is 13 amino acids. Trimming shortened V by 3 bases and J by 5 bases, and 10 bases separated the two germline ends. Germline loops: CDR1 MDHEN, CDR2 SYDVKM. The CDR3 sequence: CASSFVGGETQYF. The DNA of the CDR3 is TGTGCCAGCAGTTTCGTCGGAGGGGAGACCCAGTACTTC. Based on the CDR3 plus reference TRBV28 and TRBJ2-5, the full variable domain is DVKVTQSSRYLVKRTGEKVFLECVQDMDHENMFWYRQDPGLGLRLIYFSYDVKMKEKGDIPEGYSVSREKKERFSLILESASTNQTSMYLCASSFVGGETQYFGPGTRLLVL.

The V call is TRBV28, the J call TRBJ2-2; D possibly corresponds to TRBD1 (5 bases). CDR3 length: 16 residues. The germline gives CDR1 MDHEN, CDR2 SYDVKM. The V and J ends lost 2 bases and 4 bases respectively, with 14 bases between them. CDR3 loop: CASSLLTGGFTGELFF. The CDR3 DNA reads TGTGCCAGCAGTTTACTTACAGGTGGTTTCACCGGGGAGCTGTTTTTT.

As regards this clone: Relative to the germline gene, one junction end is altered; a read error may explain this. The sample holds other DNA sequences that translate to the same CDR3. The rearrangement joins TRBV29-1 to TRBJ2-1; 7 nucleotides agree with TRBD2. Germline lookup yields CDR1 SQVTM and CDR2 ANQGSEA. The CDR3 runs 18 residues. The CDR3 loop reads CRVDGGGGAGGSYNEQFF. CDR3 coding DNA: TGCAGGGTTGATGGGGGGGGAGGGGCAGGAGGTTCCTACAATGAGCAGTTCTTC.

The chain employs TRBV11-3 and TRBJ2-3; the D is unclear. Germline V gives CDR1 SGHNT, CDR2 YENEEA. V was shortened by 3 bases and J by 3 bases, with 4 bases between the two germline ends. The CDR3 sequence is 12 residues long. DNA of the CDR3: TGTGCCAGCAGCTTTCCAACAGATACGCAGTATTTT. Translation gives CASSFPTDTQYF.

The CDR3 spells CASSHRDREQETQYF. CDR3 DNA sequence: TGTGCCAGCAGCCACCGGGACAGAGAGCAAGAGACCCAGTACTTC. The chain joins TRBV7-9 to TRBJ2-5, with 7 bases lining up with TRBD1. From germline, CDR1 is SEHNR and CDR2 FQNEAQ (reference sequence). The CDR3 covers 15 residues. The V and J ends lost 5 bases and 2 bases, in that order; junction bases with no gene match: 8.

Written as DNA, the CDR3 is TGCAGCGTTGAAGGGGGATCCCGGAGCTCCTACGAGCAGTACTTC. Amino acid sequence: CSVEGGSRSSYEQYF. The chain has TRBV29-1 and TRBJ2-7; D call uncertain. Germline values: CDR1 SQVTM, CDR2 ANQGSEA. This CDR3 comprises 15 residues. Between the trimmed V and J ends, which lost 1 base and 0 bases, there was a span of 13 bases.

This chain uses TRBV7-2 with TRBJ2-5; D not certain. CDR1 and CDR2 from the germline V gene are SGHTA and FQGNSA. V dropped 1 base and J dropped 5 bases, with 11 bases sitting between them. The CDR3 is 14 residues long. DNA of the CDR3: TGTGCCAGCAGCTTAGAGCTAGTGGGGGAGACCCAGTACTTC. It yields the protein CASSLELVGETQYF.

The rearrangement joins TRBV9 to TRBJ2-1; 7 positions agree with TRBD2. The V gene end was trimmed by 3 bases and the J gene end by 2 bases; junction bases not matched to a gene: 5. The germline CDR1 and CDR2 sequences are SGDLS and YYNGEE. The CDR3 has 15 amino acids. As DNA, the CDR3 is TGTGCCAGCAGCGCCCTAGCGGAGCCCTACAATGAGCAGTTCTTC. It encodes CASSALAEPYNEQFF.

With respect to this clone: Within the sample, other DNA sequences also encode this same CDR3. The CDR3 spells CASSSGPRYSGANVLTF. The DNA for the CDR3 is TGCGCCAGCAGCTCCGGACCAAGATACTCTGGGGCCAACGTCCTGACTTTC. The V gene is TRBV5-1, the J gene TRBJ2-6, with unresolved D. The CDR3 spans 17 residues. Germline CDR1 reads SGHRS; CDR2 reads YFSETQ. Trimming shortened V by 3 bases and J by 0 bases, and 13 bases separated the two germline ends.

The chain carries TRBV15 and TRBJ2-7; weak D call: TRBD2 (5 bases). This CDR3 spans 16 amino acids. The germline CDR1 and CDR2 sequences are LNHNV and YYDKDF (reference sequence). Trimming shortened V by 4 bases and J by 6 bases, and 22 bases separated the two germline ends. The CDR3 region has the DNA TGTGCCACCAGCAACAACCTAGGACCGTCAGAGGGCGAGCAGTACTTC. The encoded protein is CATSNNLGPSEGEQYF.

This clone was detected once. This sequence joins TRBV7-2 and TRBJ1-4; TRBD1 aligns across 9 bases. CDR1 SGHTA and CDR2 FQGNSA come from the germline V gene. This CDR3 has 13 residues. Trimming removed 1 base from V and 12 bases from J; junction bases left unmatched: 3. The CDR3 nucleotides read TGTGCCAGCAGCTTAGACAGGGGGCCGGAACTGTTTTTT. Translating it yields CASSLDRGPELFF.

The DNA for the CDR3 is TGTGCCAGCCGAGCGGGAGGGGCCCTGTACTTC. This sequence encodes CASRAGGALYF. The chain recombines TRBV19 with TRBJ2-5, with TRBD2 matching over 10 bases. Losses at the gene ends were 9 bases for V and 13 bases for J; bases not matched to a gene: 8. The germline V gene has CDR1 LNHDA and CDR2 SQIVND (reference sequence). CDR3 length: 11 residues.

This clone was detected once. The chain links TRBV30 to TRBJ1-3; no reliable D call. The CDR3 extends over 14 amino acids. Trimming cost V 0 bases and J 4 bases, with 10 bases left between them. CDR1 and CDR2 from the germline V gene are GTSNPN and SVGIG (reference sequence). The CDR3 nucleotides are TGTGCCTGGAGTGTCCCATCGTTCGGAAACACCATATATTTT. It yields the protein CAWSVPSFGNTIYF.

This rearrangement joins TRBV28 to TRBJ2-1; D is possibly TRBD2 (5 bases). V was pared by 2 bases and J by 2 bases, with 16 bases between. Looked up from germline, CDR1 is MDHEN and CDR2 is SYDVKM. This CDR3 region has 17 residues. CDR3 coding DNA: TGTGCCAGCAGTTTAAACGGTCGGGGTTTGACCTACAATGAGCAGTTCTTC. Amino acid sequence: CASSLNGRGLTYNEQFF.

Points on this clone: A much more abundant neighbour one base away suggests this may be a read error. This chain connects TRBV4-1 to TRBJ2-2; TRBD1 agrees at 10 bases. The CDR3 consists of 16 residues. Germline V gene lookup returns CDR1 MGHRA and CDR2 YSYEKL. The junction had 6 bases not matched to a gene; V was cut back by 2 bases and J by 6 bases. In DNA, the CDR3 is TGCGCCAGCAGCCAATCCGGGACAGGGGAGCCCGGGGAGCTGTTTTTT. Amino acids: CASSQSGTGEPGELFF.